These 23 T cell receptor beta chains came from one sample sequenced in a study of cytomegalovirus exposure and HLA in healthy donors. In the PCR, 60 Vbeta and 13 Jbeta primers were used. Clones were sequenced by immunoSEQ multiplex PCR, and TCRdb holds only the in-frame ones, with some missing. The sample has some 81,000 clones, about 69% seen once. The material sequenced was PBMCs. These receptors all stem from a woman between 40 and 55 years old in good health and CMV-seropositive.

The chain combines TRBV30 with TRBJ1-6; D ambiguous. Germline V lookup: CDR1 GTSNPN, CDR2 SVGIG (reference sequence). The CDR3 consists of 16 residues. V was shortened by 0 bases and J by 9 bases, with 18 bases between the two germline ends. In DNA form, the CDR3 reads TGTGCCTGGAGTGTAATTGGGCAGGCCCACGGTTCACCCCTCCACTTT. Encoded protein: CAWSVIGQAHGSPLHF.

This clone was detected a few times. The CDR3 DNA reads TGCGCCAGCCCCCCCCGGAGGCCCTATAATTCACCCCTCCACTTT. As protein: CASPPRRPYNSPLHF. This chain connects TRBV23-1 to TRBJ1-6; D gene unclear. TRBV23-1 falls under the ORF class, with uncertain function. CDR3 length equals 15 residues. Trimming left V 8 bases short and J 2 bases short, with 13 bases between.

This chain links TRBV27 with TRBJ1-4; D gene ambiguous. V lost 3 bases and J lost 5, with 10 bases in between. The CDR3 is 14 residues long. Germline V gene sequence: CDR1 MNHEY, CDR2 SMNVEV (reference sequence). CDR3 in DNA: TGTGCCAGCAGTTTCTCTCCACAGAATGAAAAACTGTTTTTT. This encodes CASSFSPQNEKLFF.

This clone has a handful of counts. This sequence joins TRBV9 and TRBJ2-1; weak D call: TRBD1 (6 bases). The CDR3 is made up of 14 amino acids. Germline CDR1 and CDR2: SGDLS and YYNGEE. V was pared by 4 bases and J by 1 base, with 9 bases between. CDR3 DNA sequence: TGTGCCAGCAGCCCGGGGACATCCTACAATGAGCAGTTCTTC. Amino acids: CASSPGTSYNEQFF.

Only one count was recorded for this clone. V usage is TRBV5-6 and J usage is TRBJ1-2; possibly TRBD1 for D (6 bases). This CDR3 region has 14 residues. V was pared by 1 base and J by 5 bases, with 12 bases between. Germline CDR1 is SGHDT and CDR2 is YYEEEE. The DNA for the CDR3 is TGTGCCAGCAGCTTGACACAGGGCGCGTATGGCTACACCTTC. Its translation is CASSLTQGAYGYTF.

The chain uses TRBV28 and TRBJ1-1; a possible D gene is TRBD1 (5 bases). The germline V gene encodes CDR1 MDHEN and CDR2 SYDVKM. This CDR3 has 13 amino acids. The V end lost 0 bases, the J end lost 8 bases, and 10 bases lay between the germline ends. As DNA, the CDR3 is TGTGCCAGCAGTTTATGGGGGCAGAAGGAAGCTTTCTTT. Its protein is CASSLWGQKEAFF.

The chain couples TRBV9 to TRBJ1-5, with D perhaps TRBD1 (5 bases). The germline CDR1 and CDR2 sequences are SGDLS and YYNGEE. V was shortened by 4 bases and J by 1 base, with 6 bases between the two germline ends. CDR3 length equals 13 residues. The CDR3 spells CASSPGSNQPQHF. The DNA of the CDR3 is TGTGCCAGCAGCCCAGGGAGCAATCAGCCCCAGCATTTT.

The CDR3 protein is CASSRLGGVKEKLFF. The CDR3 DNA follows: TGTGCCAGCAGCAGGCTGGGGGGAGTTAAGGAAAAACTGTTTTTT. The chain uses TRBV5-4 and TRBJ1-4; D may be TRBD1 (5 bases). The CDR3 covers 15 residues. In germline, CDR1 is SGHNT, CDR2 YYREEE (reference sequence). Trimming left V 4 bases short and J 8 bases short, with 18 bases between.

The V call is TRBV10-2, the J call TRBJ1-3, with 9 positions matching TRBD1. Losses at the gene ends were 2 bases for V and 3 bases for J; bases not matched to a gene: 2. Germline CDR1 reads WSHSY; CDR2 reads SAAADI. CDR3 length: 15 residues. The CDR3 DNA is TGCGCCAGCAGTGAGGGGGACAGGGTTGGAAACACCATATATTTT. Its protein product is CASSEGDRVGNTIYF.

The chain joins TRBV10-3 to TRBJ2-5, with TRBD1 as a possible D gene (5 bases). V shed 4 bases and J shed 9 bases, with 12 bases lying between them. In germline, CDR1 is ENHRY, CDR2 SYGVKD. There are 12 residues in the CDR3. CDR3 amino acids: CAISVGARAQYF. The DNA for the CDR3 is TGTGCCATCAGTGTAGGGGCCAGGGCCCAGTACTTC.

The chain employs TRBV10-1 and TRBJ2-7, with 12 bases fitting TRBD1. Per the germline V gene, CDR1 is WNHNN and CDR2 is SYGVQD (reference sequence). This CDR3 contains 17 residues. V trimming: 2 bases; J trimming: 5 bases; junction bases outside the gene matches: 10. This CDR3 reads CASSEARGTGGSHEQYF. In nucleotides, the CDR3 is TGCGCCAGCAGTGAGGCTAGGGGGACAGGGGGCAGCCACGAGCAGTACTTC.

This chain links TRBV5-8 with TRBJ1-2; 9 positions match TRBD1. Trimming cost V 4 bases and J 7 bases; bases outside gene matches: 5. The CDR3 has 13 amino acids. Germline lookup yields CDR1 SGHTS and CDR2 YDEGEE. CDR3 region: CASSLDRGGGYTF. For the CDR3, the DNA is TGTGCCAGCAGCCTGGACAGGGGTGGTGGCTACACCTTC.

This chain uses TRBV11-1 with TRBJ1-1, with 7 bases fitting TRBD1. V lost 5 bases to trimming and J lost 11 bases; unmatched junction nucleotides: 11. CDR3 size: 13 residues. From germline, CDR1 is SGHAT and CDR2 FQDESV (reference sequence). As DNA, the CDR3 is TGTGCCAGCAGCCTCCTACAGGGGTTTTTGGCTTTCTTT. This gives the protein CASSLLQGFLAFF.

The J gene is TRBJ1-4, the V gene TRBV5-1; TRBD1 aligns across 7 bases. Germline V gene data show CDR1 as SGHRS and CDR2 as YFSETQ. Trimming cost V 4 bases and J 0 bases; bases outside gene matches: 3. CDR3 size: 15 residues. The CDR3 region is CASSPTGATNEKLFF. CDR3 sequence (DNA): TGCGCCAGCAGCCCTACAGGGGCAACTAATGAAAAACTGTTTTTT.

CDR3 region: CASRLEDQETQYF. In DNA, the CDR3 is TGTGCCAGCAGATTAGAGGATCAAGAGACCCAGTACTTC. V usage is TRBV28 and J usage is TRBJ2-5; D gene ambiguous. Germline V lookup: CDR1 MDHEN, CDR2 SYDVKM. The CDR3 loop spans 13 amino acids. Trimming stripped 6 bases from V and 2 bases from J, with 10 bases between.

As concerns this clone: Other DNA sequences in this sample translate to the same CDR3. CDR3 in DNA: TGTGCCAGCAGCTTGTCCGCAACTAATGAAAAACTGTTTTTT. Translating it yields CASSLSATNEKLFF. The V and J genes are TRBV7-9 and TRBJ1-4, with D hard to call. CDR3 length: 14 amino acids. Germline V lookup: CDR1 SEHNR, CDR2 FQNEAQ (reference sequence). Trimming took 3 bases from V and 0 from J, leaving 5 bases between them. The variable domain in full, completed from reference TRBV7-9 and TRBJ1-4, reads DTGVSQNPRHKITKRGQNVTFRCDPISEHNRLYWYRQTLGQGPEFLTYFQNEAQLEKSRLLSDRFSAERPKGSFSTLEIQRTEQGDSAMYLCASSLSATNEKLFFGSGTQLSVL.

Only a few counts were recorded for this clone. The chain combines TRBV6-5 with TRBJ1-1; no definite D call. V was cut by 3 bases and J by 2 bases, with 4 bases left in between. The CDR3 runs to 12 residues. The germline gives CDR1 MNHEY, CDR2 SVGAGI. This chain's CDR3 is CASSYSNTEAFF. CDR3 nucleotide sequence: TGTGCCAGCAGTTATTCTAACACTGAAGCTTTCTTT.

This clone has more than one count but fewer than ten. The chain employs TRBV29-1 and TRBJ1-5; 7 positions agree with TRBD1. J gave up 4 bases and V 8 bases, and 8 bases lay outside the gene matches. Germline V gene sequence: CDR1 SQVTM, CDR2 ANQGSEA. The CDR3 covers 13 residues. Written as DNA, the CDR3 is TGCAGCACCACGACAGGGACGAATCAGCCCCAGCATTTT. Translation: CSTTTGTNQPQHF.

The chain recombines TRBV28 with TRBJ2-1; weak D call: TRBD2 (6 bases). The CDR3 length is 14 residues. The V gene lost 3 bases and the J gene lost 3 bases, with 9 bases spanning the gap. Germline-derived CDR1 and CDR2 are MDHEN and SYDVKM. CDR3 region: CASSFLEGYNEQFF. CDR3 nucleotides: TGTGCCAGCAGTTTTTTGGAGGGCTACAATGAGCAGTTCTTC. Supplemented by reference TRBV28 and TRBJ2-1, the full variable domain reads DVKVTQSSRYLVKRTGEKVFLECVQDMDHENMFWYRQDPGLGLRLIYFSYDVKMKEKGDIPEGYSVSREKKERFSLILESASTNQTSMYLCASSFLEGYNEQFFGPGTRLTVL.

V gene TRBV29-1 combines with J gene TRBJ2-3; 9 bases match TRBD2. This CDR3 contains 15 residues. Germline lookup yields CDR1 SQVTM and CDR2 ANQGSEA. V was clipped by 4 bases and J by 0 bases; unmatched bases: 5. CDR3 in amino acids: CSVGGLATSTDTQYF. As DNA, the CDR3 is TGCAGCGTTGGCGGACTAGCGACTAGCACAGATACGCAGTATTTT.

The chain recombines TRBV28 with TRBJ1-1, with D possibly being TRBD1 (6 bases). CDR3 length: 15 amino acids. Trimming took 3 bases from V and 1 from J, leaving 12 bases between them. Germline CDR1 is MDHEN and CDR2 is SYDVKM. This chain's CDR3 is CASSFNGGANTEAFF. The CDR3 bases are TGTGCCAGCAGTTTTAATGGGGGCGCGAACACTGAAGCTTTCTTT.

This chain links TRBV10-3 with TRBJ1-1, with D possibly TRBD1 on 5 matching bases. With 11 bases removed from V and 2 bases from J, the gap between germline ends came to 15 bases. Germline-derived CDR1 and CDR2 are ENHRY and SYGVKD. The CDR3 sequence is 13 residues long. CDR3 in amino acids: CAPRGGSNTEAFF. CDR3 DNA: TGTGCCCCCCGCGGGGGAAGCAACACTGAAGCTTTCTTT.

To note about this clone: Only one base separates this from a far larger clonotype, so it likely reflects a read error. Given the absence of the conserved phenylalanine or tryptophan at the CDR3 end, a read error is likely. The sample contains more than one DNA sequence encoding this CDR3. The V call is TRBV29-1, the J call TRBJ1-5, with D possibly matching TRBD1 (6 bases). This CDR3 is 13 amino acids long. Per germline, CDR1 SQVTM and CDR2 ANQGSEA. Trimming pared 8 bases from V and 3 bases from J, leaving 14 bases between. CDR3 protein: CSIRDNHNQPQHC. The CDR3 nucleotides are TGCAGCATTCGGGACAACCACAATCAGCCCCAGCATTGT.